The rows below give T cell receptor beta chains drawn from one sample of a study of shared T cell receptors in the human thymus. Libraries were prepared by immunoSEQ multiplex PCR; TCRdb keeps only in-frame clonotypes and omits some of them. The sample holds hundreds of thousands of clones; around 87% are singletons and the top ten take roughly 0.0089%. These data are also associated with another study on human thymus T cells.

Input material: thymocytes. All receptors come from a boy under two years old with a congenital heart defect. Both conserved end residues are part of each CDR3. D genes are given only for firm matches. Where a row states a size, it is once, few, many or the class of an expanded clone; other rows omit it.

d_gene	v_gene	j_gene	abundance	CDR3aa	CDR3nt
TRBD2	TRBV28	TRBJ2-7	.	CASSLQSGRARYEQYF	TGTGCCAGCAGTCTCCAAAGCGGGAGGGCCAGGTACGAGCAGTACTTC
.	TRBV10-1	TRBJ2-7	.	CASSRTQGIHEQYF	TGCGCCAGCAGTCGCACTCAGGGGATCCACGAGCAGTACTTC
.	TRBV18	TRBJ2-5	.	CASSPHEGEEMSQYF	TGTGCCAGCTCACCACACGAGGGAGAGGAGATGTCCCAGTACTTC
.	TRBV6-1	TRBJ1-2	.	CASSEVGEGEALYGYTF	TGTGCCAGCAGTGAAGTAGGGGAGGGCGAAGCACTCTATGGCTACACCTTC
.	TRBV5-5	TRBJ2-7	.	CASSLRAGAFYEQYF	TGTGCCAGCAGCTTGAGAGCAGGGGCCTTCTACGAGCAGTACTTC
.	TRBV7-6	TRBJ2-5	.	CASSGRRSQETQYF	TGTGCCAGCAGTGGTAGGAGGTCCCAAGAGACCCAGTACTTC
.	TRBV18	TRBJ2-5	.	CASSPRTERAQYF	TGTGCCAGCTCACCGAGGACAGAAAGGGCCCAGTACTTC
.	TRBV19	TRBJ1-2	few	CATQGFNYGYTF	TGTGCCACCCAGGGGTTTAACTATGGCTACACCTTC
TRBD2	TRBV14	TRBJ2-7	few	CASSQGLAGSSYEQYF	TGTGCCAGCAGCCAAGGGCTAGCGGGGAGCTCCTACGAGCAGTACTTC
TRBD1	TRBV19	TRBJ1-1	.	CASSITSGTGFYAEAFF	TGTGCCAGTAGTATAACTTCCGGGACAGGGTTTTATGCTGAAGCTTTCTTT
TRBD2	TRBV12-5	TRBJ2-1	.	CASGLRGLAYNEQFF	TGTGCTAGTGGTTTGAGGGGACTAGCGTACAATGAGCAGTTCTTC
.	TRBV14	TRBJ2-7	.	CASSQRAVQGCYEQYF	TGTGCCAGCAGCCAAAGAGCCGTGCAGGGGTGCTACGAGCAGTACTTC
.	TRBV5-1	TRBJ1-1	.	CASSLDGGGMNTEAFF	TGCGCCAGCAGCTTGGACGGGGGTGGCATGAACACTGAAGCTTTCTTT
.	TRBV29-1	TRBJ2-1	few	CSVVWALYNEQFF	TGCAGCGTTGTGTGGGCCCTCTACAATGAGCAGTTCTTC
.	TRBV9	TRBJ1-6	few	CASSRTRARTSPLHF	TGTGCCAGCAGCCGGACTCGGGCTCGGACTTCACCCCTCCACTTT
.	TRBV19	TRBJ2-5	.	CASSIGQRQETQYF	TGTGCCAGTAGTATTGGACAGCGCCAAGAGACCCAGTACTTC
.	TRBV4-3	TRBJ2-2	once	CASSQDRIGTGELFF	TGCGCCAGCAGCCAAGACAGGATTGGAACCGGGGAGCTGTTTTTT
TRBD2	TRBV10-3	TRBJ2-2	.	CAISDQRERIGELFF	TGTGCCATCAGTGATCAGCGGGAGAGGATCGGGGAGCTGTTTTTT
.	TRBV28	TRBJ2-1	.	CASTYAGQGRVEQFF	TGTGCCAGCACTTATGCAGGGCAAGGAAGGGTTGAGCAGTTCTTC
TRBD1	TRBV19	TRBJ2-3	.	CASSTRDRSITDTQYF	TGTGCCAGCTCTACTCGGGACAGATCTATCACAGATACGCAGTATTTT
TRBD1	TRBV7-2	TRBJ2-1	.	CASSLVGQGANEQFF	TGTGCCAGCAGCTTGGTAGGACAGGGGGCCAATGAGCAGTTCTTC
.	TRBV11-2	TRBJ1-1	.	CASSLDSASVGEAFF	TGTGCCAGCAGCTTAGACTCAGCTAGCGTCGGAGAAGCTTTCTTT
.	TRBV18	TRBJ2-1	few	CASSATAPMLYNEQFF	TGTGCCAGCTCAGCGACAGCCCCCATGCTTTACAATGAGCAGTTCTTC
TRBD2	TRBV13	TRBJ2-5	.	CASSLVGGEQETQYF	TGTGCCAGCAGCTTAGTTGGGGGGGAGCAAGAGACCCAGTACTTC
TRBD1	TRBV7-2	TRBJ1-5	.	CASSPRATDRAGDQPQHF	TGTGCCAGCAGCCCCCGAGCAACCGACAGGGCCGGAGATCAGCCCCAGCATTTT
TRBD1	TRBV2	TRBJ2-1	.	CASPRLDREHDEQFF	TGTGCCAGCCCCCGATTGGACAGGGAACACGATGAGCAGTTCTTC
TRBD2	TRBV7-2	TRBJ2-3	.	CASSQPGLAETSTDTQYF	TGTGCCAGCAGCCAACCAGGACTAGCGGAGACTAGCACAGATACGCAGTATTTT
.	TRBV5-1	TRBJ2-1	.	CASSFLGGDYNEQFF	TGCGCCAGCAGCTTTTTGGGGGGTGACTACAATGAGCAGTTCTTC
.	TRBV4-3	TRBJ1-3	once	CASSHYTQGPGNTIYF	TGCGCCAGCAGCCATTACACACAGGGACCTGGAAACACCATATATTTT
.	TRBV5-6	TRBJ1-2	.	CASSLGDATGYGYTF	TGTGCCAGCAGCTTGGGGGACGCGACAGGTTATGGCTACACCTTC
TRBD1	TRBV4-2	TRBJ1-5	.	CASSHGPRTGGSNQPQHF	TGTGCCAGCAGCCACGGACCCAGGACAGGTGGTAGCAATCAGCCCCAGCATTTT
.	TRBV6-5	TRBJ1-2	.	CASSYRLGQHNYGYTF	TGTGCCAGCAGTTACCGCCTGGGCCAGCATAACTATGGCTACACCTTC
TRBD1	TRBV6-5	TRBJ1-1	.	CASSYSFDRVRTEAFF	TGTGCCAGCAGTTACTCATTCGACAGGGTGAGGACTGAAGCTTTCTTT
TRBD1	TRBV5-6	TRBJ2-7	.	CASSTRTGGPYEQYF	TGTGCCAGCAGCACCCGGACAGGGGGGCCCTACGAGCAGTACTTC
TRBD2	TRBV15	TRBJ2-5	.	CATSRGLQQETQYF	TGTGCCACCAGCAGGGGACTACAACAAGAGACCCAGTACTTC
TRBD1	TRBV30	TRBJ1-6	.	CAWGGATGDSPLHF	TGTGCCTGGGGAGGGGCGACAGGGGATTCACCCCTCCACTTT
TRBD1	TRBV27	TRBJ1-6	.	CASSTPRAGGRGLNSPLHF	TGTGCCAGCAGTACCCCCCGGGCAGGGGGAAGGGGCTTGAATTCACCCCTCCACTTT
TRBD1	TRBV18	TRBJ1-4	.	CASSTHSGTALVRNEKLFF	TGTGCCAGCTCAACCCACTCTGGGACAGCCCTAGTTAGAAATGAAAAACTGTTTTTT
TRBD2	TRBV5-4	TRBJ2-7	.	CASSTPTSGNTYEQYF	TGTGCCAGCAGCACCCCGACTAGCGGGAACACCTACGAGCAGTACTTC
.	TRBV5-1	TRBJ1-1	.	CASRPAVAGDTEAFF	TGCGCCAGCAGGCCGGCGGTGGCTGGAGACACTGAAGCTTTCTTT
TRBD1	TRBV6-5	TRBJ1-1	.	CASSTRTGRDTEAFF	TGTGCCAGCAGTACTAGGACAGGTAGGGACACTGAAGCTTTCTTT
TRBD1	TRBV28	TRBJ1-5	.	CASSPGTGGWNQPQHF	TGTGCCAGCAGTCCCGGGACAGGGGGCTGGAATCAGCCCCAGCATTTT
.	TRBV4-1	TRBJ1-1	.	CASSQVGVSTEAFF	TGCGCCAGCAGCCAAGTCGGGGTTTCCACTGAAGCTTTCTTT
.	TRBV6-5	TRBJ1-3	.	CASSLNRAGGNTIYF	TGTGCCAGCAGTTTGAACAGGGCAGGTGGAAACACCATATATTTT
TRBD1	TRBV14	TRBJ2-7	.	CASSSFRDRVYEQYF	TGTGCCAGCAGCTCTTTCCGGGACAGGGTCTACGAGCAGTACTTC
TRBD2	TRBV11-2	TRBJ2-3	.	CASSLDLSGTSASTDTQYF	TGTGCCAGCAGCTTAGATCTGAGTGGGACTAGCGCTAGCACAGATACGCAGTATTTT
TRBD1	TRBV28	TRBJ2-7	.	CASSFGMGDRESSEQYF	TGTGCCAGCAGTTTCGGGATGGGGGACAGGGAGTCGAGCGAGCAGTACTTC
TRBD1	TRBV5-1	TRBJ2-5	.	CASSLETGEETQYF	TGCGCCAGCAGCTTGGAGACAGGGGAAGAGACCCAGTACTTC
TRBD2	TRBV4-3	TRBJ2-7	.	CASSQYSGGPYYEQYF	TGCGCCAGCAGCCAATACTCGGGGGGACCCTACTACGAGCAGTACTTC
TRBD2	TRBV14	TRBJ2-1	.	CASSQRLAGGEQFF	TGTGCCAGCAGCCAACGACTAGCGGGAGGTGAGCAGTTCTTC
.	TRBV7-2	TRBJ2-7	.	CASSSPQHYEQYF	TGTGCCAGCAGCTCACCCCAACACTACGAGCAGTACTTC
.	TRBV25-1	TRBJ2-6	.	CASSDGGTSSGANVLTF	TGTGCCAGCAGTGATGGGGGGACCAGCTCTGGGGCCAACGTCCTGACTTTC
TRBD2	TRBV5-6	TRBJ2-3	.	CASSLMTSGQTPTQYF	TGTGCCAGCAGCTTGATGACTAGCGGCCAGACCCCAACGCAGTATTTT
TRBD1	TRBV7-2	TRBJ1-1	few	CASSLDLSRRGLNTEAFF	TGTGCCAGCAGCTTAGACCTGTCACGAAGGGGGCTGAACACTGAAGCTTTCTTT
TRBD2	TRBV5-3	TRBJ2-5	.	CARNVSGEFQETQYF	TGTGCCAGAAACGTTAGCGGGGAGTTCCAAGAGACCCAGTACTTC
TRBD1	TRBV6-6	TRBJ1-3	.	CASSLGQGVGNTIYF	TGTGCCAGCAGCCTCGGACAGGGGGTCGGAAACACCATATATTTT
.	TRBV7-8	TRBJ2-5	.	CASSFLQGSQETQYF	TGTGCCAGCAGCTTCTTACAGGGATCCCAAGAGACCCAGTACTTC
.	TRBV7-9	TRBJ1-2	.	CASSRPRGEGNYGYTF	TGTGCCAGCAGCCGACCTCGAGGGGAGGGTAACTATGGCTACACCTTC